Listed here are 9 T cell receptor beta chains from one sample, sequenced in a study of control samples from healthy donors and cancer patients. Sequencing was performed with immunoSEQ multiplex PCR; in TCRdb, only in-frame clones are kept and a portion is missing. The repertoire holds about 410,000 clones, with roughly 90% as singletons. Specimen: PBMCs. The receptor set was obtained from a man aged 35 to 55 with head and neck cancer.

In its sample, this clone was seen once. The chain joins TRBV21-1 to TRBJ2-7; the table calls TRBD1, which could not be checked here. TRBV21-1 constitutes a pseudogene. This CDR3 is built from 15 residues. DNA of the CDR3: TGTGCCAGCAGCAAAGGGCCAGGGAATCCGGCCGAGCAGTACTTC. The encoded protein is CASSKGPGNPAEQYF.

V gene TRBV4-3 combines with J gene TRBJ1-2; D is ambiguous. The CDR3 has 13 residues. V was clipped by 1 base and J by 7 bases, with 10 bases between them. Germline lookup yields CDR1 LGHNA and CDR2 YSLEER. The CDR3 loop is CASSQGVPSGYTF. The CDR3 DNA follows: TGCGCCAGCAGCCAAGGGGTACCGAGTGGCTACACCTTC.

The CDR3 DNA sequence: TGCGCCAGCAGCTTGAACGGCGGACTTTACCTATACGAGCAGTACTTC. This sequence encodes CASSLNGGLYLYEQYF. The chain is built from TRBV5-1 and TRBJ2-7, with D tentatively TRBD2 (5 bases). V was trimmed by 1 base and J by 4 bases, leaving 18 bases between them. This CDR3 spans 16 amino acids. Germline V gene data show CDR1 as SGHRS and CDR2 as YFSETQ.

This chain joins TRBV5-4 and TRBJ1-2, with TRBD1 matching over 8 bases. V lost 0 bases to trimming and J lost 7 bases; unmatched junction nucleotides: 8. Germline V gene lookup returns CDR1 SGHNT and CDR2 YYREEE (reference sequence). This CDR3 is 15 amino acids long. DNA for the CDR3: TGTGCCAGCAGCTTGGGGGGCCAGGGGGCTCTTGGCTACACCTTC. It is translated as CASSLGGQGALGYTF.

V gene TRBV2 combines with J gene TRBJ2-1; no reliable D call. V lost 6 bases and J 0 bases, leaving 12 bases between the germline ends. The CDR3 totals 15 residues. From germline, CDR1 is SNHLY and CDR2 FYNNEI. The CDR3 DNA reads as TGTGCCAGCAGCCCCGCTCGCCGCTCCTACAATGAGCAGTTCTTC. This codes for CASSPARRSYNEQFF.

The CDR3 sequence: CAWDPGQGNMETQYF. The CDR3 bases are TGTGCCTGGGACCCGGGACAGGGGAACATGGAGACCCAGTACTTC. The chain is built from TRBV30 and TRBJ2-5, with TRBD1 matching over 10 bases. The CDR3 runs 15 residues. The trim removed 5 bases at V and 5 bases at J, leaving 11 bases unmatched. Germline-derived CDR1 and CDR2 are GTSNPN and SVGIG (reference sequence).

V and J are TRBV27 and TRBJ2-3; D perhaps matches TRBD1 (6 bases). In germline, CDR1 is MNHEY, CDR2 SMNVEV (reference sequence). Trimming pared 8 bases from V and 4 bases from J, leaving 13 bases between. There are 13 residues in the CDR3. CDR3 bases: TGTGCCAGCGGGGGAACAGGGCCAGATACGCAGTATTTT. Its translation: CASGGTGPDTQYF.

This clone is a singleton in its sample. The rearrangement uses TRBV5-5 and TRBJ2-3; D is uncertain. Deletions cut 3 bases from V and 0 bases from J, with 17 bases between. Per germline, CDR1 SGHKS and CDR2 YYEKEE (reference sequence). CDR3 length: 17 amino acids. The CDR3 DNA sequence: TGTGCCAGCAGCTCGGTAAAGGGCAGCTCTAGCACAGATACGCAGTATTTT. Encoded protein: CASSSVKGSSSTDTQYF.

The table lists this clone with a count of one. The CDR3 loop is CASSIQGGRETQYF. The CDR3 DNA is TGTGCCAGTAGTATACAGGGAGGGCGAGAGACCCAGTACTTC. The rearrangement links TRBV19 to TRBJ2-5; 7 bases line up with TRBD2. Germline V gene lookup returns CDR1 LNHDA and CDR2 SQIVND (reference sequence). This CDR3 is built from 14 residues. Losses at the gene ends were 2 bases for V and 4 bases for J; bases not matched to a gene: 4.